This passage covers 30 T cell receptor beta chains from one sample sequenced in a study of neurological immune-mediated disorders. In TCRdb, the 5' RACE reads were re-called with MiXCR into one record per CDR3 protein. The repertoire includes 30,000 to 40,000 distinct CDR3 sequences, less than 5% of them detected once, and roughly 2% sits in the top ten. The material sequenced was PBMCs. The source of these receptors is a young man with multiple sclerosis.

This clonotype was observed many times. The gene calls are TRBV7-2 and TRBJ2-7, with D uncertain. The CDR3 length is 13 residues. Trimming left V 3 bases short and J 2 bases short, with 8 bases between. CDR1 and CDR2 from the germline V gene are SGHTA and FQGNSA. This CDR3 reads CASSLWQAYEQYF. The CDR3 DNA sequence: TGTGCCAGCAGCTTGTGGCAGGCCTACGAGCAGTACTTC.

Judged by abundance, this clonotype is medium-sized. The chain joins TRBV21-1 to TRBJ1-1; the table's D call, TRBD1, has no DNA check behind it. TRBV21-1 represents a pseudogene. This CDR3 has 16 amino acids. The CDR3: CASSNNGGPMNTEAFF. The CDR3 region has the DNA TGTGCCAGCAGCAATAACGGGGGCCCCATGAACACTGAAGCTTTCTTT.

This clonotype was found many times. This rearrangement joins TRBV12-3 or TRBV12-4 to TRBJ1-5, with D hard to call. The V and J ends lost 2 bases and 7 bases respectively, with 6 bases between them. The CDR3 covers 12 residues. CDR3 coding DNA: TGTGCCAGCAGTTTATCTGGGCAGCCCCAGCATTTT. Translation: CASSLSGQPQHF.

This clonotype was seen many times. V usage is TRBV4-3 and J usage is TRBJ2-7; no definite D call. The CDR3 spans 14 residues. V was cut by 4 bases and J by 4 bases, with 14 bases left in between. CDR1 and CDR2 from the germline V gene are LGHNA and YSLEER. CDR3 coding DNA: TGCGCCAGCAGCCCGGCCATTATGGGGTACGAGCAGTACTTC. Translating gives CASSPAIMGYEQYF.

The DNA for the CDR3 is TGCGCCAGCAGCCAAGAGTTACAGATTAGCAATCAGCCCCAGCATTTT. Encoded protein: CASSQELQISNQPQHF. The V and J genes are TRBV4-3 and TRBJ1-5; D is unresolved. The CDR3 covers 16 residues. From germline, CDR1 is LGHNA and CDR2 YSLEER. V dropped 0 bases and J dropped 0 bases, with 9 bases sitting between them.

This clonotype was seen at least ten times. The chain recombines TRBV27 with TRBJ1-2; D unresolved. V gave up 2 bases and J gave up 4 bases, with 14 bases separating them. The CDR3 sequence is 15 residues long. The germline V gene encodes CDR1 MNHEY and CDR2 SMNVEV (reference sequence). CDR3 amino acids: CASSLGFGVPYGYTF. The CDR3 DNA reads TGTGCCAGCAGTTTAGGGTTTGGGGTACCCTATGGCTACACCTTC.

This clonotype has at least ten counts. The genes are TRBV10-3 and TRBJ1-5, with D unclear. The CDR3 is made up of 15 amino acids. Between the trimmed V and J ends, which lost 5 bases and 0 bases, there was a span of 11 bases. In germline, CDR1 is ENHRY, CDR2 SYGVKD. The CDR3 bases are TGTGCCATCAGTACAGTCGGGGATAGCAATCAGCCCCAGCATTTT. It yields the protein CAISTVGDSNQPQHF.

The J gene is TRBJ1-2, the V gene TRBV20-1; D is possibly TRBD1 (5 bases). This CDR3 is 13 amino acids long. The germline V gene has CDR1 DFQATT and CDR2 SNEGSKA (reference sequence). V was shortened by 4 bases and J by 8 bases, with 17 bases between the two germline ends. CDR3 region: CSAKPGVGGGYTF. The CDR3 nucleotides read TGCAGTGCTAAACCGGGGGTTGGCGGCGGCTACACCTTC.

V is TRBV6-4 and J is TRBJ1-2; 8 positions match TRBD1. The CDR3 runs 13 residues. V shed 5 bases, J shed 8 bases, and the junction held 7 bases outside the gene matches. Per the germline V gene, CDR1 is MRHNA and CDR2 is SNTAGT. CDR3 amino acids: CASSRQGIGGYTF. The DNA for the CDR3 is TGTGCCAGCAGTAGACAGGGGATTGGCGGCTACACCTTC.

In this sample, this clonotype turned up many times. This chain uses TRBV20-1 with TRBJ1-1; 8 nucleotides line up with TRBD1. The trim removed 1 base at V and 4 bases at J, leaving 5 bases unmatched. This CDR3 has 14 amino acids. Looked up from germline, CDR1 is DFQATT and CDR2 is SNEGSKA (reference sequence). The CDR3 region is CSARVTDRATEAFF. The DNA for the CDR3 is TGCAGTGCTAGAGTAACGGACAGGGCCACTGAAGCTTTCTTT.

This clonotype was recorded at least ten times. The rearrangement joins TRBV12-3 or TRBV12-4 to TRBJ2-1; 8 nucleotides agree with TRBD2. The CDR3 covers 14 residues. V trimming: 7 bases; J trimming: 9 bases; junction bases outside the gene matches: 11. CDR3 DNA: TGTGCCAGCATTGGCAGCGGGGGAAGTGGTGAGCAGTTCTTC. Amino acids: CASIGSGGSGEQFF.

This clonotype is medium-sized by share. The chain uses TRBV5-1 and TRBJ2-1, with D possibly TRBD2 on 5 matching bases. CDR3 length: 15 amino acids. The ends were cut back, 1 base at V and 0 bases at J, with 8 bases in the middle. Germline V gives CDR1 SGHRS, CDR2 YFSETQ. This CDR3 is CASSLHGDSYNEQFF. The DNA for the CDR3 is TGCGCCAGCAGCTTGCACGGGGACTCCTACAATGAGCAGTTCTTC.

In its sample, this clonotype was seen many times. The chain recombines TRBV10-3 with TRBJ2-5; D not certain. V lost 10 bases to trimming and J lost 3 bases, with 18 bases between them. Germline CDR1 ENHRY, CDR2 SYGVKD. The CDR3 runs to 14 residues. The CDR3 here is CATSLLGTEETQYF. DNA for the CDR3: TGTGCCACCTCCCTCTTGGGTACCGAAGAGACCCAGTACTTC.

This clonotype was detected many times. The rearrangement links TRBV7-2 to TRBJ1-2; weak D call: TRBD1 (5 bases). The length of the CDR3 is 11 residues. Trimming removed 4 bases from V and 8 bases from J, with 8 bases in between. CDR1 is SGHTA, CDR2 FQGNSA, per germline. CDR3 region: CASSSQGGYTF. CDR3 nucleotides: TGTGCCAGCAGCTCGCAGGGCGGCTACACCTTC.

This clonotype was detected ten times or more. The chain is built from TRBV7-9 and TRBJ1-1; perhaps TRBD1 as D (5 bases). The CDR3 loop spans 14 amino acids. The V gene lost 1 base and the J gene lost 5 bases, with 11 bases spanning the gap. Per the germline V gene, CDR1 is SEHNR and CDR2 is FQNEAQ (reference sequence). CDR3 region: CASSLGGAGTEAFF. The DNA for the CDR3 is TGTGCCAGCAGCTTAGGGGGCGCGGGGACTGAAGCTTTCTTT.

This clonotype was counted ten times or more. V gene TRBV25-1 combines with J gene TRBJ2-5; 12 bases fit TRBD2. This CDR3 contains 15 residues. V shed 3 bases, J shed 4 bases, and the junction held 3 bases outside the gene matches. Germline assignment: CDR1 MGHDK and CDR2 SYGVNS. CDR3 in amino acids: CASSERTSGAETQYF. The CDR3 nucleotides read TGTGCCAGCAGTGAGCGGACTAGCGGGGCAGAGACCCAGTACTTC. The whole variable domain, remainder taken from reference TRBV25-1 and TRBJ2-5, is EADIYQTPRYLVIGTGKKITLECSQTMGHDKMYWYQQDPGMELHLIHYSYGVNSTEKGDLSSESTVSRIRTEHFPLTLESARPSHTSQYLCASSERTSGAETQYFGPGTRLLVL.

With regard to this clonotype: Sequence at one end of the junction differs from germline and may be a read error. The gene calls are TRBV10-3 and TRBJ1-6; TRBD1 is a possible D gene (5 bases). CDR3 length: 14 residues. The germline CDR1 and CDR2 sequences are ENHRY and SYGVKD. This CDR3 reads CAIRGTPANSPLNF. The CDR3 DNA reads as TGTGCCATCAGAGGGACTCCGGCTAATTCACCCCTCAACTTT.

Within the sample, this clonotype is medium-sized. The chain recombines TRBV7-2 with TRBJ2-5, with TRBD2 matching over 12 bases. The germline CDR1 and CDR2 sequences are SGHTA and FQGNSA. This CDR3 comprises 16 residues. The ends lost 4 bases at V and 5 bases at J; junction bases unmatched: 8. The CDR3 spells CASSSLAGGRGETQYF. The DNA for the CDR3 is TGTGCCAGCAGCTCTCTAGCGGGGGGGCGAGGGGAGACCCAGTACTTC.

Many counts were recorded for this clonotype. The rearrangement uses TRBV10-3 and TRBJ2-3; a possible D gene is TRBD1 (6 bases). Per germline, CDR1 ENHRY and CDR2 SYGVKD. The length of the CDR3 is 16 residues. Trimming shortened V by 2 bases and J by 6 bases, and 18 bases separated the two germline ends. The CDR3 region has the DNA TGTGCCATCAGTGAGGGCAGGGGCCACTCAACGGATACGCAGTATTTT. It yields the protein CAISEGRGHSTDTQYF.

This clonotype came up many times. This chain joins TRBV20-1 and TRBJ2-3; possible D gene TRBD2, 6 bases. This CDR3 contains 12 residues. In germline, CDR1 is DFQATT, CDR2 SNEGSKA (reference sequence). Trimming removed 5 bases from V and 6 bases from J, with 12 bases in between. CDR3 loop: CSAGLTSDTQYF. The DNA of the CDR3 is TGCAGTGCTGGACTAACTAGCGATACGCAGTATTTT.

Many counts were recorded for this clonotype. The J gene is TRBJ2-5, the V gene TRBV12-3 or TRBV12-4; TRBD1 aligns across 7 bases. V lost 6 bases to trimming and J lost 2 bases; unmatched junction nucleotides: 3. The length of the CDR3 is 13 residues. The CDR3 loop reads CASRPTGQETQYF. CDR3 DNA sequence: TGTGCCAGCAGACCGACAGGGCAAGAGACCCAGTACTTC.

This chain joins TRBV12-3 or TRBV12-4 and TRBJ1-6, with D unclear. This CDR3 region has 14 residues. V dropped 5 bases and J dropped 7 bases, with 12 bases sitting between them. DNA for the CDR3: TGTGCCAGCAGTCGGGCCAGTAGAAATTCACCCCTCCACTTT. This translates into CASSRASRNSPLHF.

This clonotype was found many times. The CDR3 DNA is TGTGCCAGCAGCGTAGCTACGAGCCACTGGGGCACTGAAGCTTTCTTT. Translated, it gives CASSVATSHWGTEAFF. The V gene is TRBV9, the J gene TRBJ1-1, with unresolved D. The CDR3 extends over 16 amino acids. Germline assignment: CDR1 SGDLS and CDR2 YYNGEE. Trimming pared 0 bases from V and 4 bases from J, leaving 16 bases between.

This clonotype was observed many times. The genes are TRBV4-3 and TRBJ1-4; 7 bases match TRBD1. V lost 1 base and J lost 3; bases outside the gene matches: 14. Germline V gene sequence: CDR1 LGHNA, CDR2 YSLEER. This CDR3 has 19 amino acids. CDR3 protein: CASSQGFLRTGAANEKLFF. The DNA for the CDR3 is TGCGCCAGCAGCCAAGGGTTTTTGCGCACAGGGGCGGCTAATGAAAAACTGTTTTTT.

This clonotype occurred many times. DNA for the CDR3: TGTGCCAGCAGCCTCCCCGGGACAGGTTTTCAGTACTTC. It translates to CASSLPGTGFQYF. This rearrangement joins TRBV7-2 to TRBJ2-4; 8 bases align to TRBD1. The germline V gene encodes CDR1 SGHTA and CDR2 FQGNSA. The CDR3 consists of 13 residues. V shed 5 bases and J 11 bases; nucleotides not matched to a gene: 8.

Many counts were recorded for this clonotype. The V gene is TRBV5-1, the J gene TRBJ2-7, with 7 bases that match TRBD1. Trimming took 0 bases from V and 4 from J; bases not matched to a gene: 4. There are 14 residues in the CDR3. The germline gives CDR1 SGHRS, CDR2 YFSETQ. The CDR3 loop reads CASSLGGGEYEQYF. In nucleotides, the CDR3 is TGCGCCAGCAGCTTGGGAGGGGGCGAATACGAGCAGTACTTC.

This clonotype was observed many times. The gene calls are TRBV20-1 and TRBJ2-1; 11 nucleotides match TRBD2. From germline, CDR1 is DFQATT and CDR2 SNEGSKA (reference sequence). The CDR3 spans 14 residues. The J segment lost 3 bases and the V segment lost 6 bases, leaving 4 bases of the junction unmatched. CDR3 DNA sequence: TGCAGTGCCCTGACTAGCGGGATCTACAATGAGCAGTTCTTC. Its protein product is CSALTSGIYNEQFF.

In its sample, this clonotype was seen many times. The rearrangement joins TRBV12-3 or TRBV12-4 to TRBJ2-1, with 8 bases fitting TRBD2. The ends lost 1 base at V and 8 bases at J; junction bases unmatched: 4. The length of the CDR3 is 14 residues. The CDR3 DNA reads as TGTGCCAGCAGTTTAGGCGGGGGGTCGGATGAGCAGTTCTTC. The encoded protein is CASSLGGGSDEQFF.

This clonotype was recorded many times. The V and J genes are TRBV12-3 or TRBV12-4 and TRBJ1-6; 9 bases agree with TRBD1. The trim removed 4 bases at V and 6 bases at J, leaving 4 bases unmatched. The CDR3 consists of 15 residues. CDR3 protein: CASSSYRGPNSPLHF. The CDR3 region has the DNA TGTGCCAGCAGTTCATACAGGGGGCCTAATTCACCCCTCCACTTT.

As regards this clonotype: With a much larger clone just one base away, this may be a read error. The conserved final phenylalanine or tryptophan is absent from the CDR3, which likely points to a read error. The chain combines TRBV5-6 with TRBJ1-2; weak D call: TRBD1 (6 bases). V lost 4 bases to trimming and J lost 4 bases, with 17 bases between them. Germline V gives CDR1 SGHDT, CDR2 YYEEEE. CDR3 length: 15 amino acids. CDR3 in amino acids: CASSPRDILVYGYTV. The DNA of the CDR3 is TGTGCCAGCAGCCCCCGGGACATTCTCGTCTATGGCTACACCGTC.